Below, one T cell receptor beta chain is given with its context. Its matching antigen is unknown. The table came from immunoSEQ multiplex PCR; TCRdb's copy has only in-frame clones and leaves some out. This sample has around 100,000 clones; roughly 88% occur once, and the top ten carry 4.5% to 6.5%. No infections or other immune events were documented during collection. The data were taken from a study of identifying expanded T cells in peripheral blood. General observations from the study: Roughly 1.2 clones differed between technical replicates, versus roughly 16 and 20 over time. Clone count variance between roughly two-week samples rose with total template count.

The sequence came from a person between 18 and 70 years old in good health. The sequenced material came from blood.

CDR3 bases: TGTGCCACCGCTCCGGGTTCTAACTATGGCTACACCTTC. Translation gives CATAPGSNYGYTF. The chain joins TRBV14 to TRBJ1-2; no reliable D call. Trimming took off 10 bases at V and 0 bases at J, with 12 bases between the two ends. CDR1 is SGHDN and CDR2 is FVKESK in the germline V gene. The CDR3 has 13 residues. Looking up the rest from reference TRBV14 and TRBJ1-2 gives the full variable domain: EAGVTQFPSHSVIEKGQTVTLRCDPISGHDNLYWYRRVMGKEIKFLLHFVKESKQDESGMPNNRFLAERTGGTYSTLKVQPAELEDSGVYFCATAPGSNYGYTFGSGTRLTVV.